What follows is one TCR beta chain and its context. Its antigen is not identified. The data were obtained in a study of T cell repertoires in cytomegalovirus infection. For the study at large: TCR beta signatures that were public indicated CMV infection and matching HLA type.

General study points: The study found HLA-C-restricted CMV-specific TCR beta clonotypes dominating the ex vivo response.

This CDR3 region has 19 residues. V was clipped by 4 bases and J by 1 base, with 25 bases between them. Germline V gene data show CDR1 as SEHNR and CDR2 as FQNEAQ (reference sequence). Via MiXCR, TCRdb re-called the reads, giving one row per CDR3 protein. The sample includes around 500,000 distinct CDR3 sequences, about 42% of them seen just once. The material sequenced was cultured PBMCs, taken from culture after CMV antigen stimulation. This sequence joins TRBV7-9 and TRBJ2-5, with D perhaps given as TRBD1 or TRBD2 (5 bases each). This sequence was found in a human donor in good health (CMV status not recorded). Some clones in this sample may be carry-over from other donors' samples. As DNA, the CDR3 is TGTGCCAGCAGCTCCCCACGAGGGGATGCGGGCAAATTCCAAGAGACCCAGTACTTC. Its translation: CASSSPRGDAGKFQETQYF.